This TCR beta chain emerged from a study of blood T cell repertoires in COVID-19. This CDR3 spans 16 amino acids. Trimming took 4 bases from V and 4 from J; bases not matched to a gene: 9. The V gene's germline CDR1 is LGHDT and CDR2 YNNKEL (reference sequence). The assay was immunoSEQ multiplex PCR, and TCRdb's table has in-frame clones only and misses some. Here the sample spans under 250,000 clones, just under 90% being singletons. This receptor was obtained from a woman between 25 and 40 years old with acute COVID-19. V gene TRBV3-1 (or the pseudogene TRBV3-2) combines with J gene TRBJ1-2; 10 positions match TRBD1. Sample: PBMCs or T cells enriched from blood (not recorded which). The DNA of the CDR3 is TGTGCCAGCAGCCGCGTTGGGACAGGGGCTGGCTATGGCTACACCTTC. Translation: CASSRVGTGAGYGYTF.